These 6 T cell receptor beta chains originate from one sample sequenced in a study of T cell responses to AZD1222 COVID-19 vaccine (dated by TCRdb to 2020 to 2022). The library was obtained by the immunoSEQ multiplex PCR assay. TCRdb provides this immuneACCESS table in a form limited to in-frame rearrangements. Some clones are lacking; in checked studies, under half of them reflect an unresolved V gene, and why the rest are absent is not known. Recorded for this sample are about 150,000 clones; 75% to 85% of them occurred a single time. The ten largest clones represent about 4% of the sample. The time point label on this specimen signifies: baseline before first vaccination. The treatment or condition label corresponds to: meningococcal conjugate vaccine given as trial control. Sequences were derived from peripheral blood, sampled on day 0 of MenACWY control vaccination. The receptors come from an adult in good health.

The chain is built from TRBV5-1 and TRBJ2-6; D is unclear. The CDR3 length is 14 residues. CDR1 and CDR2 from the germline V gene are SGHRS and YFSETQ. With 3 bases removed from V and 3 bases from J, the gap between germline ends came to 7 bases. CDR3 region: CASSYSDGANVLTF. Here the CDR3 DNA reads TGCGCCAGCAGCTATTCGGATGGGGCCAACGTCCTGACTTTC. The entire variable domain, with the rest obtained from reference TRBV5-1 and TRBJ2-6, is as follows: KAGVTQTPRYLIKTRGQQVTLSCSPISGHRSVSWYQQTPGQGLQFLFEYFSETQRNKGNFPGRFSGRQFSNSRSEMNVSTLELGDSALYLCASSYSDGANVLTFGAGSRLTVL.

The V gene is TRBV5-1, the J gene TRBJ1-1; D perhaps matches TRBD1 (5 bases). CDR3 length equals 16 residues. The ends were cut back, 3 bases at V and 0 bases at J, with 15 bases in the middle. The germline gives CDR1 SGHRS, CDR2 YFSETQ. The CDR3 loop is CASSSGTDLMNTEAFF. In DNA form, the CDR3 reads TGCGCCAGCAGCTCCGGGACGGACCTTATGAACACTGAAGCTTTCTTT.

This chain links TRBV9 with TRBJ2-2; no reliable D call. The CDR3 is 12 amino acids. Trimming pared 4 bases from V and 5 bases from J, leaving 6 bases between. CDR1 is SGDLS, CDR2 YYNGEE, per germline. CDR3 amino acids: CASSSHTGELFF. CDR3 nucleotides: TGTGCCAGCAGCTCCCATACCGGGGAGCTGTTTTTT. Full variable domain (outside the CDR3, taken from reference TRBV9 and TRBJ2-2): DSGVTQTPKHLITATGQRVTLRCSPRSGDLSVYWYQQSLDQGLQFLIQYYNGEERAKGNILERFSAQQFPDLHSELNLSSLELGDSALYFCASSSHTGELFFGEGSRLTVL.

The CDR3 nucleotides are TGCGCCAGCAGCCCCCGGGGGCTCTCTGGGGCCAACGTCCTGACTTTC. Its protein product is CASSPRGLSGANVLTF. The J gene is TRBJ2-6, the V gene TRBV5-1, with D perhaps matching TRBD1 or TRBD2 (6 bases each). CDR1 SGHRS and CDR2 YFSETQ come from the germline V gene. Trimming stripped 4 bases from V and 0 bases from J, with 11 bases between. The CDR3 contains 16 residues.

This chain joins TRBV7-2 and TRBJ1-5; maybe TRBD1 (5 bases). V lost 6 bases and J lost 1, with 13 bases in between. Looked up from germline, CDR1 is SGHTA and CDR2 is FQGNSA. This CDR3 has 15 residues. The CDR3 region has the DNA TGTGCCAGCAGGGGGGATTGGGGCAGCAATCAGCCCCAGCATTTT. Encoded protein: CASRGDWGSNQPQHF.

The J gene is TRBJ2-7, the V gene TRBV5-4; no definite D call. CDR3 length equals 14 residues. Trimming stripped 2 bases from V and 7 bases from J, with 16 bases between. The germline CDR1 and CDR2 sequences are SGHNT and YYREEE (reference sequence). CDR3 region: CASSLDSLSGEQYV. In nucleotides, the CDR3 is TGTGCCAGCAGCTTAGACTCCCTCTCTGGAGAGCAGTACGTC.